This entry is about one T cell receptor beta chain. What it recognizes is unknown. Produced via immunoSEQ multiplex PCR; TCRdb's table is partial and in-frame only. Of around 2.5 million clones in the sample, roughly 93% were seen once. V lost 2 bases to trimming and J lost 10 bases, with 9 bases between them. The CDR3 contains 12 residues. In germline, CDR1 is MDHEN, CDR2 SYDVKM. This entry comes from a study of shared clonotypes between healthy human individuals. Points from the study as a whole: Generally, naive subsets (rather than memory subsets) showed larger estimated richness. Only blood samples were collected, and tissue repertoires likely differ. Rarefaction showed that sequencing of sorted subsets was incomplete (despite large depth).

The TCR sequence derives from a man between 18 and 29 years old in good health. Some clones in this sample may be carry-over from other donors' samples. Sequencing was carried out using naive CD4+ T cells from PBMCs. Subset denoted: CD45RA+ positively selected. The chain uses TRBV28 and TRBJ1-5; maybe TRBD1 (5 bases). The CDR3 DNA reads as TGTGCCAGCAGTTTAGGGGGAAAACCCCAGCATTTT. Encoded protein: CASSLGGKPQHF.